The 11 T cell receptor beta chains given below trace back to one sample, sequenced in a study of STAT5B mutations in CD4+ large granular lymphocyte leukemia. TCRdb's copy holds only in-frame clones and misses some; the assay was immunoSEQ multiplex PCR. The table lists more than 30,000 clones, around 90% of them singletons. The material sequenced was CD4+ T cells from blood buffy coats. These receptors came from a human donor in good health.

The rearrangement links TRBV11-3 to TRBJ2-6; D gene unclear. The ends were cut back, 0 bases at V and 4 bases at J, with 1 base in the middle. Germline values: CDR1 SGHNT, CDR2 YENEEA. CDR3 length: 13 amino acids. Here the CDR3 reads CASSLEGANVLTF. CDR3 in DNA: TGTGCCAGCAGCTTAGAGGGGGCCAACGTCCTGACTTTC.

V is TRBV6-1 and J is TRBJ2-2; D is ambiguous. Per the germline V gene, CDR1 is MNHNS and CDR2 is SASEGT. The CDR3 runs 15 residues. The V end was cut by 4 bases, the J end by 3 bases, with 12 bases between. CDR3 sequence: CASSVDGSDTGELFF. The DNA of the CDR3 is TGTGCCAGCAGTGTCGACGGATCCGACACCGGGGAGCTGTTTTTT.

J is TRBJ2-7 and V is TRBV19; D tentatively fits TRBD1 or TRBD2 (5 bases each). V was shortened by 3 bases and J by 6 bases, with 18 bases between the two germline ends. The germline V gene encodes CDR1 LNHDA and CDR2 SQIVND (reference sequence). This CDR3 spans 15 amino acids. DNA for the CDR3: TGTGCCAGTAGTATCAATCATTCCGGTGGGGGCGAGCAGTACTTC. This translates into CASSINHSGGGEQYF.

The gene calls are TRBV18 and TRBJ1-2; TRBD1 matches 8 bases. With V trimmed by 1 base and J by 4 bases, 8 bases remained unmatched. The germline CDR1 and CDR2 sequences are KGHSH and LQKENI. The CDR3 is 16 residues long. The CDR3 nucleotides read TGTGCCAGCTCACCACTCGACAGGGGTAAGGGCTATGGCTACACCTTC. Its protein product is CASSPLDRGKGYGYTF.

The chain joins TRBV2 to TRBJ2-5; 12 bases map to TRBD2. The CDR3 runs to 13 residues. J lost 1 base, V lost 10 bases, and 1 base had no gene match. Germline CDR1 is SNHLY and CDR2 is FYNNEI. The CDR3 DNA sequence: TGTGCCACACTAGCGGGAGGCCAAGAGACCCAGTACTTC. Translated, it gives CATLAGGQETQYF.

The chain recombines TRBV7-2 with TRBJ2-2; D possibly corresponds to TRBD2 (6 bases). There are 14 residues in the CDR3. Germline lookup yields CDR1 SGHTA and CDR2 FQGNSA. The V gene lost 10 bases and the J gene lost 2 bases, with 14 bases spanning the gap. The CDR3 reads CATMGGVNTGELFF. CDR3 DNA sequence: TGTGCCACCATGGGGGGTGTTAACACCGGGGAGCTGTTTTTT.

The chain combines TRBV10-3 with TRBJ1-2; D possibly corresponds to TRBD1 (6 bases). This CDR3 comprises 14 residues. Germline-derived CDR1 and CDR2 are ENHRY and SYGVKD. Trimming stripped 6 bases from V and 2 bases from J, with 13 bases between. The CDR3 DNA follows: TGTGCCATCAGAGACCGGGACATCAACTATGGCTACACCTTC. This encodes CAIRDRDINYGYTF.

The chain combines TRBV5-6 with TRBJ2-7; D gene uncertain. The CDR3 sequence is 13 residues long. Trimming took 1 base from V and 4 from J, leaving 9 bases between them. Germline loops: CDR1 SGHDT, CDR2 YYEEEE. CDR3: CASSLFAGYEQYF. The CDR3 bases are TGTGCCAGCAGCTTGTTCGCCGGGTACGAGCAGTACTTC. The whole variable domain, filled in from reference TRBV5-6 and TRBJ2-7, reads DAGVTQSPTHLIKTRGQQVTLRCSPKSGHDTVSWYQQALGQGPQFIFQYYEEEERQRGNFPDRFSGHQFPNYSSELNVNALLLGDSALYLCASSLFAGYEQYFGPGTRLTVT.

The gene calls are TRBV5-6 and TRBJ2-2; 10 positions match TRBD2. Germline V gene sequence: CDR1 SGHDT, CDR2 YYEEEE. V was clipped by 4 bases and J by 1 base; unmatched bases: 4. The CDR3 is 16 residues long. This CDR3 is CASSGSSGRNTGELFF. As DNA, the CDR3 is TGTGCCAGCAGCGGATCTAGCGGGAGGAACACCGGGGAGCTGTTTTTT.

J is TRBJ1-3 and V is TRBV6-1; D gene unclear. The germline CDR1 and CDR2 sequences are MNHNS and SASEGT. The ends were cut back, 7 bases at V and 4 bases at J, with 8 bases in the middle. CDR3 length: 12 amino acids. DNA of the CDR3: TGTGCCAGCATCTCGGGAGGAAACACCATATATTTT. The encoded protein is CASISGGNTIYF.

The V call is TRBV23-1, the J call TRBJ2-4; TRBD1 aligns across 7 bases. Being an ORF, TRBV23-1 has a function that is uncertain. Trimming at V came to 0 bases and at J to 0 bases, leaving 5 bases not matched to a gene. The CDR3 runs to 17 residues. For the CDR3, the DNA is TGCGCCAGCAGTCAATCAGAGGGGGCCCTAGCCAAAAACATTCAGTACTTC. Amino acid sequence: CASSQSEGALAKNIQYF.